This T cell receptor (beta chain) is from a study of blood T cell repertoires in COVID-19. This CDR3 is built from 12 residues. Trimming left V 7 bases short and J 8 bases short, with 14 bases between. Sequencing used immunoSEQ multiplex PCR; TCRdb keeps in-frame clones, though not all of them. There are a few hundred thousand clones in the sample; approximately 85% occur only once, and roughly 5% lies in the top ten. The sample comprised peripheral blood. This TCR was sampled from a man aged 45 to 65 with active or convalescent COVID-19. This chain uses TRBV12-3 or TRBV12-4 with TRBJ1-2; no reliable D call. CDR3 residues: CASTLGPGGYTF. The CDR3 DNA sequence: TGTGCCAGCACCCTAGGGCCGGGGGGCTACACCTTC.